This T cell receptor (beta chain) appears in the sequencing data of a study of OX40 agonist ivuxolimab in advanced cancers. Study context: Patients with prior anti-PD-1, anti-PD-L1 or anti-CTLA-4 therapy were eligible; 40% had some. Partial responses were achieved by three patients, of whom one had hepatocellular carcinoma and two had cutaneous melanoma.

Findings and limits, study-wide: Antigen specificity of clonally expanded peripheral T cells was not established. Researchers report that CD8+ T cells had, on average, more expanded clones than CD4+.

The CDR3 sequence is 13 residues long. Looked up from germline, CDR1 is MNHEY and CDR2 is SVGAGI. The ends were cut back, 6 bases at V and 2 bases at J, with 10 bases in the middle. Produced via immunoSEQ multiplex PCR; TCRdb's table is partial and in-frame only. Altogether about 73,000 clones are present, about 81% being singletons, with the ten largest covering 2% to 2.5%. About this clone itself: Its antigen remains unidentified.

The V and J genes are TRBV6-5 and TRBJ1-2; D uncertain. The origin of this receptor is an adult with an advanced solid tumor such as melanoma, head and neck, liver or kidney cancer. Sequencing was performed on CD4+ or CD8+ T cells sorted from blood, taken in a trial of the OX40 agonist ivuxolimab. The CDR3 nucleotides read TGTGCCAGCAGAACCGTCCAGAACTATGGCTACACCTTC. This translates into CASRTVQNYGYTF.